This is a list of T cell receptor beta chains from one sample in a study of blood T cells in healthy people across ages. TCRdb re-derived calls from the 5' RACE reads in MiXCR, one entry per CDR3 protein. Of over 1,300,000 distinct CDR3 sequences in the sample, roughly 64% are singletons; the top ten hold approximately 7%. Sequencing used blood. These TCRs come from a man younger than 30 in good health. Both conserved end residues are part of each CDR3.

V: TRBV6-5; J: TRBJ1-1; CDR3: CAIVPMDSNTEAFF
V: TRBV5-1; J: TRBJ2-2; CDR3: CASSPLWNTGELFF
V: TRBV4-2; J: TRBJ1-1; CDR3: CASSQDQGGAFF
V: TRBV20-1; J: TRBJ2-5; CDR3: CSARGTSGVKQETQYF
V: TRBV7-9; J: TRBJ1-1; CDR3: CASSFRQGENTEAFF
V: TRBV25-1; J: TRBJ2-5; CDR3: CASSDRTGLRFKETQYF
V: TRBV29-1; J: TRBJ1-2; CDR3: CSATLGGRYGYTF
V: TRBV29-1; J: TRBJ1-3; CDR3: CSVRALESGNTIYF
V: TRBV2; J: TRBJ1-4; CDR3: CASQPFGEQLFF
V: TRBV27; J: TRBJ2-7; CDR3: CASSLPTSGAYNEQYF
V: TRBV6-5; J: TRBJ2-1; CDR3: CASSSRVVASGRVGYNEQFF
V: TRBV6-5; J: TRBJ1-2; CDR3: CASSYTPGTATYGYTF
V: TRBV12-3/TRBV12-4; J: TRBJ1-5; CDR3: CASSSDTFSNQPQHF
V: TRBV12-3/TRBV12-4; J: TRBJ1-1; CDR3: CASSLPPGRGTEAFF
V: TRBV29-1; J: TRBJ2-4; CDR3: CSVGGQGNIQYF
V: TRBV6-2/TRBV6-3; J: TRBJ2-1; CDR3: CASSPGLAGGLDEQFF
V: TRBV6-5; J: TRBJ2-5; CDR3: CASSDSSVEPQYF
V: TRBV4-1; J: TRBJ1-1; CDR3: CASRSTGRNTEAFF
V: TRBV7-2; J: TRBJ2-3; CDR3: CASSLVGGPRDTQYF
V: TRBV27; J: TRBJ1-5; CDR3: CASSGVNQPQHF
V: TRBV24-1; J: TRBJ2-4; CDR3: CATSDLISGLAKNIQYF
V: TRBV7-2; J: TRBJ2-1; CDR3: CASRLSGGAYNEQFF
V: TRBV24-1; J: TRBJ1-4; CDR3: CATTRDRLFF
V: TRBV7-2; J: TRBJ2-1; CDR3: CASSQQRGVNEQFF
V: TRBV4-1; J: TRBJ1-2; CDR3: CASSLDRVSYGYTF
V: TRBV4-1; J: TRBJ1-6; CDR3: CASSLGVSYNSPLHF
V: TRBV9; J: TRBJ2-3; CDR3: CASSVGPRRDTQYF
V: TRBV5-1; J: TRBJ2-1; CDR3: CASTEGQTIEQFF
V: TRBV4-1; J: TRBJ2-7; CDR3: CASSLQGEGSYEQYF
V: TRBV20-1; J: TRBJ2-7; CDR3: CSADSNSHEQYF
V: TRBV5-1; J: TRBJ2-7; CDR3: CASRERMTSGDDEQYF
V: TRBV13; J: TRBJ2-4; CDR3: CASSSGTKNIQYF
V: TRBV2; J: TRBJ1-4; CDR3: CAAGGAVEKLFF
V: TRBV27; J: TRBJ2-3; CDR3: CASSPSSGPYHTDTQYF
V: TRBV5-1; J: TRBJ1-4; CDR3: CASSTLGATNEKLFF
V: TRBV29-1; J: TRBJ2-4; CDR3: CSVEDPYSIQYF
V: TRBV6-1; J: TRBJ2-3; CDR3: CASRGLAGGIDTQYF
V: TRBV7-2; J: TRBJ2-7; CDR3: CASSLNRPYEQYF
V: TRBV4-3; J: TRBJ2-1; CDR3: CASSQVTDGVSSYNEQFF
V: TRBV28; J: TRBJ2-5; CDR3: CASSPPSGQVLSQETQYF
V: TRBV20-1; J: TRBJ1-1; CDR3: CSANAEAFF
V: TRBV7-2; J: TRBJ2-6; CDR3: CASSPAGTHSGANVLTF
V: TRBV4-3; J: TRBJ2-7; CDR3: CASSQVRGRYEQYF
V: TRBV29-1; J: TRBJ2-3; CDR3: CSVEDQGQVTDTQYF
V: TRBV29-1; J: TRBJ2-1; CDR3: CSETPGGYNEQFF
V: TRBV7-9; J: TRBJ2-7; CDR3: CASSFGQGYRGPPLYEQYF
V: TRBV11-2; J: TRBJ1-2; CDR3: CASSQGDRGYTF
V: TRBV7-9; J: TRBJ1-5; CDR3: CASSRTGQGNNQPQHF
V: TRBV4-1; J: TRBJ2-5; CDR3: CASSLTMRQGQEETQYF
V: TRBV4-1; J: TRBJ1-1; CDR3: CASLGLGTEAFF
V: TRBV5-6; J: TRBJ2-7; CDR3: CASSPGQMSYEQYF
V: TRBV12-3/TRBV12-4; J: TRBJ2-2; CDR3: CASSLRFGQEVAGNTGELFF
V: TRBV12-3/TRBV12-4; J: TRBJ2-4; CDR3: CASSFLGLADFKNIQYF
V: TRBV7-2; J: TRBJ2-7; CDR3: CASSSYLRSSYEQYF
V: TRBV20-1; J: TRBJ2-1; CDR3: CSASPGLANYEQFF